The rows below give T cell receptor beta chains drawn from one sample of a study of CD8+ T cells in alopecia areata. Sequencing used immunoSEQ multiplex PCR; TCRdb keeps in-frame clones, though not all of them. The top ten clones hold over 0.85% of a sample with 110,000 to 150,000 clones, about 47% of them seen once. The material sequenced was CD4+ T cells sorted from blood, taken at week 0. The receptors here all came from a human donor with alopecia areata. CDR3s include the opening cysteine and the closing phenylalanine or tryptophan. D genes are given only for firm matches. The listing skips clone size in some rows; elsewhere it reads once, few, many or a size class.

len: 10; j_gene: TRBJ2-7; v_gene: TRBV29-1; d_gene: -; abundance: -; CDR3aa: CSVRKNEQYF; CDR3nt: TGCAGCGTTCGGAAGAACGAGCAGTACTTC
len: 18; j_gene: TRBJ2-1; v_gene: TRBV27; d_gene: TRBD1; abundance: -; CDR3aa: CASSLQGQGFTSYNEQFF; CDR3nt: TGTGCCAGCAGTCTCCAGGGACAGGGATTTACATCCTACAATGAGCAGTTCTTC
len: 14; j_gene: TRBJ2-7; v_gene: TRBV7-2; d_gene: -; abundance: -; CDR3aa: CASSLGWSGDEQYF; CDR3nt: TGTGCCAGCAGCTTAGGGTGGTCCGGCGACGAGCAGTACTTC
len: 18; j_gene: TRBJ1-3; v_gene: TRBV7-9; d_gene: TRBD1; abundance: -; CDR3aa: CASSYIRPGTASGNTIYF; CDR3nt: TGTGCCAGCAGTTATATCCGCCCCGGGACAGCATCTGGAAACACCATATATTTT
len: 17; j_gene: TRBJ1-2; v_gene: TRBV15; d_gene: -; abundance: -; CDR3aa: CATSPLAGIVANYGYTF; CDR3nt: TGTGCCACCTCCCCCCTCGCCGGGATTGTGGCGAACTATGGCTACACCTTC
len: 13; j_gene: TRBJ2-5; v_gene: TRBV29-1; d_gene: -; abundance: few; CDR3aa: CSVNERERETQYF; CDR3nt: TGCAGCGTTAATGAGAGGGAGAGGGAGACCCAGTACTTC
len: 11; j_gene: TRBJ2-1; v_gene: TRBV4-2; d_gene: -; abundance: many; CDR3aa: CASSQEDEQFF; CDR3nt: TGTGCCAGCAGCCAAGAAGATGAGCAGTTCTTC
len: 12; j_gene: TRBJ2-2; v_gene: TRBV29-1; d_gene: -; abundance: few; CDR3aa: CSVDLLAGELFF; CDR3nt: TGCAGCGTTGATTTACTGGCCGGGGAGCTGTTTTTT
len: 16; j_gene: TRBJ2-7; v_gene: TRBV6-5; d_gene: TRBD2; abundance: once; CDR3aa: CASSSTAGGAGYEQYF; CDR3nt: TGTGCCAGCAGTTCAACCGCGGGGGGGGCCGGGTACGAGCAGTACTTC
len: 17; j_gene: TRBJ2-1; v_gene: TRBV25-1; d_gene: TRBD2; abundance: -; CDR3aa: CASSEKRTSGTGNEQFF; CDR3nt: TGTGCCAGCAGTGAAAAAAGGACTAGCGGGACGGGTAATGAGCAGTTCTTC
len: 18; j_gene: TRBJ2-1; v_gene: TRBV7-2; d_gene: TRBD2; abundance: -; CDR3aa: CASSFLGAGGGIRDEQFF; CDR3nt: TGTGCCAGCAGCTTCTTGGGAGCGGGCGGGGGGATAAGGGATGAGCAGTTCTTC
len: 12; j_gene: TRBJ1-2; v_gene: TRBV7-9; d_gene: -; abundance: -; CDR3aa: CASSHPRSGYTF; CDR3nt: TGTGCCAGCAGCCACCCGCGGAGTGGCTACACCTTC
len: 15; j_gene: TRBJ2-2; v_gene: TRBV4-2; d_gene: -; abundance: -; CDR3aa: CASSQAQTSTGELFF; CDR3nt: TGTGCCAGCAGCCAAGCCCAAACTAGTACCGGGGAGCTGTTTTTT
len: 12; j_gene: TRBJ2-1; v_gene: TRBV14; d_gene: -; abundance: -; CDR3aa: CASSRSYNEQFF; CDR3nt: TGTGCCAGCAGCCGGTCCTACAATGAGCAGTTCTTC
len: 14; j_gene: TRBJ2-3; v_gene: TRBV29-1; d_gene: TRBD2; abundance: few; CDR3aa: CSVDGTSGTDTQYF; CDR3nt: TGCAGCGTTGATGGGACTAGCGGGACAGATACGCAGTATTTT
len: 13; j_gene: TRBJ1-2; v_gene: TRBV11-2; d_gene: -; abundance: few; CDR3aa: CASSLARDYGYTF; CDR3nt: TGTGCCAGCAGCTTAGCCAGAGACTATGGCTACACCTTC
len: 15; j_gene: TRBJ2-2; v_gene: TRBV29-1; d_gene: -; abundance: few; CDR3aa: CSVPLGATGTGELFF; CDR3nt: TGCAGCGTTCCCCTCGGGGCCACGGGCACCGGGGAGCTGTTTTTT
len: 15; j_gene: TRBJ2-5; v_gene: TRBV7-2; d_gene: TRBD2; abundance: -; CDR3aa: CASSLGGRAQETQYF; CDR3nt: TGTGCCAGCAGCTTAGGTGGGAGGGCCCAGGAGACCCAGTACTTC
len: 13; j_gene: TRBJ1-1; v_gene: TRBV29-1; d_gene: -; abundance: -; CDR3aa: CSVDSGVNTEAFF; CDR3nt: TGCAGCGTTGATTCGGGGGTGAACACTGAAGCTTTCTTT
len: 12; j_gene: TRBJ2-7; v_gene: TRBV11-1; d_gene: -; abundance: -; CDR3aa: CASSQRRYEQYF; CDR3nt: TGTGCCAGCAGCCAAAGGCGCTACGAGCAGTACTTC
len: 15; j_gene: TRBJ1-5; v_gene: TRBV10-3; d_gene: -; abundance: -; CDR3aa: CAISEKAVSNQPQHF; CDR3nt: TGTGCCATCAGTGAGAAGGCAGTTAGCAATCAGCCCCAGCATTTT
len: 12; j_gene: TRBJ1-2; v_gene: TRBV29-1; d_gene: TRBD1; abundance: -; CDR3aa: CSASGTGYGYTF; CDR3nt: TGCAGCGCCTCCGGGACAGGCTATGGCTACACCTTC
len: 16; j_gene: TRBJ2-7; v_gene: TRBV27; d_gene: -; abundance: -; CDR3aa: CASAGVVSTVIHEQYF; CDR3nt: TGTGCCAGCGCAGGAGTGGTTTCGACTGTTATCCACGAGCAGTACTTC
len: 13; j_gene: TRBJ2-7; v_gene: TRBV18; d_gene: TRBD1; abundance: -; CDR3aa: CASSPRTGYEQYF; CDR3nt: TGTGCCAGCTCACCAAGGACAGGGTACGAGCAGTACTTC
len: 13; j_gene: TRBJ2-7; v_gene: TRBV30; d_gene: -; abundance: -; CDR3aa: CAWSAGAPYEQYF; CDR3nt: TGTGCCTGGAGTGCTGGAGCCCCCTACGAGCAGTACTTC
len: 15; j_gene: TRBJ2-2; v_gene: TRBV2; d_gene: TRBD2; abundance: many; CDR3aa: CASSETSGRTGELFF; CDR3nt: TGTGCCAGCAGTGAGACTAGCGGGAGAACCGGGGAGCTGTTTTTT
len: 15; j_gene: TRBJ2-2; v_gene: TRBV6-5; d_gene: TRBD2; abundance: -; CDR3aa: CASSPSGVNTGELFF; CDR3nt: TGTGCCAGCAGTCCGAGCGGGGTGAACACCGGGGAGCTGTTTTTT
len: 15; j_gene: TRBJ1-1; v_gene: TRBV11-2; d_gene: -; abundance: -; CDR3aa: CASRPSQGRGTEAFF; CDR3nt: TGTGCCAGCAGGCCCAGCCAGGGAAGGGGAACTGAAGCTTTCTTT
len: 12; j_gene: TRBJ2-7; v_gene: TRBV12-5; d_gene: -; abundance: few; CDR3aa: CASGYSSYEQYF; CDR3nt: TGTGCTAGTGGCTACAGCTCCTACGAGCAGTACTTC
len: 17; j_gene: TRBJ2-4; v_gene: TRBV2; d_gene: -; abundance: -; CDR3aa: CASSERWVTLAKNIQYF; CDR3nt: TGTGCCAGCAGTGAACGTTGGGTGACCTTAGCCAAAAACATTCAGTACTTC
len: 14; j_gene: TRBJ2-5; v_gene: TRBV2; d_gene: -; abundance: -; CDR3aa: CASSSGEWQETQYF; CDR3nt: TGTGCCAGCAGTAGCGGCGAGTGGCAAGAGACCCAGTACTTC
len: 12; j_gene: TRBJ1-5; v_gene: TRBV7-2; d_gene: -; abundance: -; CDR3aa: CASSLDMQPQHF; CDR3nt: TGTGCCAGCAGCTTAGATATGCAGCCCCAGCATTTT
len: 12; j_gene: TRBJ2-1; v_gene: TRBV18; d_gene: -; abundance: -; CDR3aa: CASSPMPYEQFF; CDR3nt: TGTGCCAGCTCACCAATGCCGTATGAGCAGTTCTTC
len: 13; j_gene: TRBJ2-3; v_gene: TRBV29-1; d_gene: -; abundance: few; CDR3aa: CSVESNSTDTQYF; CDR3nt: TGCAGCGTTGAAAGTAACAGCACAGATACGCAGTATTTT
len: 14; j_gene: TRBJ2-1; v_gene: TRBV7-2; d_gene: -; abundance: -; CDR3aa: CASSLAPRGGEQFF; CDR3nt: TGTGCCAGCAGCTTAGCCCCCAGGGGCGGTGAGCAGTTCTTC
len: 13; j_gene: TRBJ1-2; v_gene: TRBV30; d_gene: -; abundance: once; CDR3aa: CAWSDRPLGGYTF; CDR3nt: TGTGCCTGGAGTGATCGCCCCCTCGGCGGCTACACCTTC
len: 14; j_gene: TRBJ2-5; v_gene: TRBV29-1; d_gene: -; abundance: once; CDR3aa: CSVEIGTSGVAQYF; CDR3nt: TGCAGCGTTGAAATCGGGACAAGCGGGGTGGCCCAGTACTTC
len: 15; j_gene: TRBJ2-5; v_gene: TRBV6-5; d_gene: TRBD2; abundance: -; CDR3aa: CASSASGTSGETQYF; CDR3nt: TGTGCCAGCAGTGCCTCCGGGACTAGCGGGGAGACCCAGTACTTC
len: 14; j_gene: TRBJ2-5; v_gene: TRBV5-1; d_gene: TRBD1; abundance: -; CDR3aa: CASSFSGTGETQYF; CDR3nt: TGCGCCAGCAGCTTCTCCGGGACAGGAGAGACCCAGTACTTC
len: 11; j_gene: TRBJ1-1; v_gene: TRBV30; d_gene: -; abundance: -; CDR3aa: CAWSYRTEAFF; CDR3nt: TGTGCCTGGAGCTACCGGACTGAAGCTTTCTTT
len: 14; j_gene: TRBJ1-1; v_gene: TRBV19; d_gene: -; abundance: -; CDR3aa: CASSIDGQGSKAFF; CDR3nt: TGTGCCAGTAGTATAGATGGACAAGGATCGAAAGCTTTCTTT
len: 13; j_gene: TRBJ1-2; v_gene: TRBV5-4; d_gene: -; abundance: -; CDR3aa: CASSPDVNYGYTF; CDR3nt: TGTGCCAGCAGCCCGGATGTTAACTATGGCTACACCTTC
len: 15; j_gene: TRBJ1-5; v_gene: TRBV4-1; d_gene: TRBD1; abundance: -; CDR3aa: CASSQQGTGSGPQHF; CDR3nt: TGCGCCAGCAGCCAGCAGGGGACAGGTTCCGGGCCCCAGCATTTT
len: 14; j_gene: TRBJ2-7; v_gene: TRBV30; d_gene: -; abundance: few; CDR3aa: CAWDKRSPPYEQYF; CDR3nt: TGTGCCTGGGACAAAAGATCACCACCTTACGAGCAGTACTTC
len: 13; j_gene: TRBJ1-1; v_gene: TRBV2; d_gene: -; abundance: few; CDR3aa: CASSEERRLVAFF; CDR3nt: TGTGCCAGCAGTGAAGAACGCCGTTTGGTAGCTTTCTTT
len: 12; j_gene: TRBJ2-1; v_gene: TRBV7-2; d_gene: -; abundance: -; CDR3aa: CASNQGRNEQFF; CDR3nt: TGTGCCAGCAATCAGGGGAGGAATGAGCAGTTCTTC
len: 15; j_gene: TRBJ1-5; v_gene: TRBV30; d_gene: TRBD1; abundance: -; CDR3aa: CAWSAATGGAKPQHF; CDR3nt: TGTGCCTGGAGTGCGGCCACAGGGGGCGCGAAGCCCCAGCATTTT
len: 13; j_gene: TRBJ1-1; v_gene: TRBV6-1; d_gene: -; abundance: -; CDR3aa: CASGGLRNTEAFF; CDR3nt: TGTGCCAGCGGTGGACTGAGGAACACTGAAGCTTTCTTT
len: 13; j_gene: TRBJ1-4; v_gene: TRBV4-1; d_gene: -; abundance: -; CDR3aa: CASSHRSEEKLFF; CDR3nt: TGCGCCAGCAGCCACCGATCGGAGGAAAAACTGTTTTTT
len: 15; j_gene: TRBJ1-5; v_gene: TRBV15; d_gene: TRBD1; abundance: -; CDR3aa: CATNPGTGGLQPQHF; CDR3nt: TGTGCCACCAATCCCGGGACAGGGGGCCTTCAGCCCCAGCATTTT
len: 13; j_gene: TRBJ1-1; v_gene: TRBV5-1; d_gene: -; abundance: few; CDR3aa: CASSLARPDGAFF; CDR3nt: TGCGCCAGCAGCTTGGCCAGACCCGACGGAGCTTTCTTT
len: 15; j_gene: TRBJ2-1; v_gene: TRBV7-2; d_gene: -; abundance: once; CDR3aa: CASSLAGSRNNEQFF; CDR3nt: TGTGCCAGCAGCTTAGCTGGTAGCAGGAACAATGAGCAGTTCTTC
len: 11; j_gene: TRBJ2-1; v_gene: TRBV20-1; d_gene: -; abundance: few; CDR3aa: CSARQPNEQFF; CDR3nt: TGCAGTGCTAGGCAACCCAATGAGCAGTTCTTC
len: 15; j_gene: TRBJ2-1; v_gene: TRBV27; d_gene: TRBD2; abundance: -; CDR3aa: CASSSPSGRRGEQFF; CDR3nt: TGTGCCAGCAGTTCCCCTAGCGGGAGGCGTGGTGAGCAGTTCTTC
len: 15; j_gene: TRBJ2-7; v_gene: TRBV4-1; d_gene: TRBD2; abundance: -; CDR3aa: CASTLGLANIYEQYF; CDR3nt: TGCGCCAGCACCCTTGGACTAGCGAACATCTACGAGCAGTACTTC
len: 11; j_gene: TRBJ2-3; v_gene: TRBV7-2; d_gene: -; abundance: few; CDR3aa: CASSFTDTQYF; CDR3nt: TGTGCCAGCAGCTTCACAGATACGCAGTATTTT
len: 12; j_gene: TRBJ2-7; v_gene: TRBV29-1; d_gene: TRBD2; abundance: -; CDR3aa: CSATTSDLCQYF; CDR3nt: TGCAGCGCCACCACTAGCGACTTGTGTCAGTACTTC
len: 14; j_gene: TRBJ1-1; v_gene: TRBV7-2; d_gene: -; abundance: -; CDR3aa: CASSSSQGDTEAFF; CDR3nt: TGTGCCAGCAGCTCGTCCCAGGGAGACACTGAAGCTTTCTTT
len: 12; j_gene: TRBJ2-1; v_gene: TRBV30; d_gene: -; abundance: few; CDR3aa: CAWKDLQGEQFF; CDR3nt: TGTGCCTGGAAGGACTTACAAGGGGAGCAGTTCTTC
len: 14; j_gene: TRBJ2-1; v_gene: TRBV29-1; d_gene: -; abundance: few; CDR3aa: CSVEPLVGLKGQFF; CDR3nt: TGCAGCGTTGAACCCTTGGTCGGACTGAAGGGGCAGTTCTTC